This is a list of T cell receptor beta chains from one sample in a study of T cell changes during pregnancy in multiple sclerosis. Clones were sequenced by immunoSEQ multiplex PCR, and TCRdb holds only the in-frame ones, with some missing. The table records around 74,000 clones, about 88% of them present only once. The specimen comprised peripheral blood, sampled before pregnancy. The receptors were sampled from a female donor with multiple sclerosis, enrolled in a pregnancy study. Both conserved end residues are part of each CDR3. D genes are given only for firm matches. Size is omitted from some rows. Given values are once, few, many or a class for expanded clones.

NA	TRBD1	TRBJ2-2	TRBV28	CASSLLDRGLTGELFF	TGTGCCAGCAGTTTATTGGACAGGGGGCTTACCGGGGAGCTGTTTTTT
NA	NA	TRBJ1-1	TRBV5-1	CASSPAGRASAEAFF	TGCGCCAGCAGCCCCGCGGGCCGGGCGAGCGCTGAAGCTTTCTTT
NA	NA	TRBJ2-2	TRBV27	CASSLSAGNTGELFF	TGTGCCAGCAGTTTATCGGCAGGGAACACCGGGGAGCTGTTTTTT
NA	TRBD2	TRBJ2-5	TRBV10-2	CASRVAGGETQYF	TGCGCCAGCAGAGTAGCGGGAGGGGAGACCCAGTACTTC
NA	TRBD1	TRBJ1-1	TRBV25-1	CASSPTGGRVAFF	TGTGCCAGCAGCCCCACAGGGGGGCGGGTAGCTTTCTTT
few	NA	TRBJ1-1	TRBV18	CASSPPKGGNTEAFF	TGTGCCAGCTCACCGCCCAAGGGAGGGAACACTGAAGCTTTCTTT
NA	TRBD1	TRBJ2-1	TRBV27	CASIKTGGYNEQFF	TGTGCCAGTATAAAGACAGGGGGCTACAATGAGCAGTTCTTC
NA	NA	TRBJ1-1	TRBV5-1	CASTSQGDREAFF	TGCGCCAGCACTTCCCAAGGGGATAGGGAAGCTTTCTTT
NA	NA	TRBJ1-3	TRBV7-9	CASTSGQTERANTIYF	TGTGCCAGCACCTCAGGGCAAACTGAGCGGGCAAACACCATATATTTT
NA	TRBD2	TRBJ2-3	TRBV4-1	CASSREGLAPDTQYF	TGCGCCAGCAGCCGAGAGGGACTAGCTCCAGATACGCAGTATTTT
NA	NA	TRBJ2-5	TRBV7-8	CASSLVQGVETQYF	TGTGCCAGCAGCTTAGTTCAGGGTGTGGAGACCCAGTACTTC
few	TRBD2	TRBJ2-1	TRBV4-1	CASRLERERAHEQFF	TGCGCCAGCAGACTAGAGCGGGAGAGGGCGCATGAGCAGTTCTTC
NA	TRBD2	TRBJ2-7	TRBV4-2	CASSQDSLAGTSSYEQYF	TGTGCCAGCAGCCAAGATAGCCTAGCGGGAACTAGCTCCTACGAGCAGTACTTC
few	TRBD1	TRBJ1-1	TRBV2	CASRQGANTEAFF	TGTGCCAGCAGACAGGGGGCGAACACTGAAGCTTTCTTT
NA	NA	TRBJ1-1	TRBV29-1	CSTSTSLNTEAFF	TGCAGCACCTCTACCTCACTGAACACTGAAGCTTTCTTT
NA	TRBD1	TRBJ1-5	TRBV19	CARYVLGQGASQPQHF	TGTGCCAGATATGTGTTGGGACAGGGGGCCAGTCAGCCCCAGCATTTT
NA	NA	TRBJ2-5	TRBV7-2	CASSLQGFSGTQYF	TGTGCCAGCAGCTTACAGGGTTTTTCAGGGACCCAGTACTTC
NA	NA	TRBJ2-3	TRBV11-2	CASSLSSGATDTQYF	TGTGCCAGCAGCTTATCCAGCGGAGCCACAGATACGCAGTATTTT
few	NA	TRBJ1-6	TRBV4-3	CASSQSRVSPLHF	TGCGCCAGCAGCCAATCCAGGGTTTCACCCCTCCACTTT
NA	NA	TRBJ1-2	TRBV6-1	CASSEAGGLNTINYGYTF	TGTGCCAGCAGTGAAGCGGGGGGGTTGAACACCATAAACTATGGCTACACCTTC
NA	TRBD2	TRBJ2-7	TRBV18	CASSRAASSGGYEQYF	TGTGCCAGCTCACGGGCCGCCTCCAGCGGGGGATACGAGCAGTACTTC
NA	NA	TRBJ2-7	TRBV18	CASSPDIYEQYF	TGTGCCAGCTCACCAGACATCTACGAGCAGTACTTC
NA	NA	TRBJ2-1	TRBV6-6	CASSYSFGTSYNEQFF	TGTGCCAGCAGTTATTCCTTCGGGACTTCCTACAATGAGCAGTTCTTC
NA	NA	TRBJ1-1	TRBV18	CASSPGLNTEAFF	TGTGCCAGCTCACCGGGGCTGAACACTGAAGCTTTCTTT
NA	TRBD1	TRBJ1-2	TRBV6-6	CASSYGQGGIEGYTF	TGTGCCAGCAGTTACGGGCAGGGGGGAATAGAAGGCTACACCTTC
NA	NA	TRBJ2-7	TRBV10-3	CAISESGQQYF	TGTGCCATCAGTGAGTCGGGGCAGCAGTACTTC
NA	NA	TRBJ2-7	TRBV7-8	CASSLVVGYEQYF	TGTGCCAGCAGCTTAGTAGTCGGGTACGAGCAGTACTTC
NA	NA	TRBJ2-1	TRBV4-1	CASSQAGFEQFF	TGCGCCAGCAGCCAAGCAGGGTTTGAGCAGTTCTTC
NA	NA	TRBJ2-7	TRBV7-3	CASSLIYEQYF	TGTGCCAGCAGCTTAATATACGAGCAGTACTTC
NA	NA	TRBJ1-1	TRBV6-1	CASSEVAHTEAFF	TGTGCCAGCAGTGAAGTGGCCCACACTGAAGCTTTCTTT
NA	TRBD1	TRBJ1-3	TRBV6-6	CASRNRDRDGRNTIYF	TGTGCCAGCAGAAACAGGGACAGGGACGGAAGAAACACCATATATTTT
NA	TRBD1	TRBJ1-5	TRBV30	CAWSFGTGDQPQHF	TGTGCCTGGAGTTTCGGGACAGGGGATCAGCCCCAGCATTTT
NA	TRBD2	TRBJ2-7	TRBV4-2	CASSQVELAGAYEQYF	TGTGCCAGCAGCCAAGTTGAGCTAGCGGGGGCCTACGAGCAGTACTTC
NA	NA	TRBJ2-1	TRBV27	CASTSPGDTYNEQFF	TGTGCCAGCACTTCACCAGGCGACACCTACAATGAGCAGTTCTTC
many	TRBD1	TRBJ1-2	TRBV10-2	CASSVSTGGSDGYTF	TGCGCCAGCAGTGTCTCTACAGGGGGCTCGGATGGCTACACCTTC